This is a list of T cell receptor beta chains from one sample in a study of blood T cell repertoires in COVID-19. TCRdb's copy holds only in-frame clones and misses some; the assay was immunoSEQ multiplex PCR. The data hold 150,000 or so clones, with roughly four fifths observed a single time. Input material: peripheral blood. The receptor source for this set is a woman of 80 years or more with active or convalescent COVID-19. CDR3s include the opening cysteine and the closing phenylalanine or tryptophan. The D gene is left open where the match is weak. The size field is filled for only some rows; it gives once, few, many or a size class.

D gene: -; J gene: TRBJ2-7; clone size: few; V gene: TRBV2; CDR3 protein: CASSDRVKLYEQYF; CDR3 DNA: TGTGCCAGCAGTGACAGGGTAAAACTCTACGAGCAGTACTTC
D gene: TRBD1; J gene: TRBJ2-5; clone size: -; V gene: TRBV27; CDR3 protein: CASHRQGEETQYF; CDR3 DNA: TGTGCCAGCCACCGACAGGGGGAAGAGACCCAGTACTTC
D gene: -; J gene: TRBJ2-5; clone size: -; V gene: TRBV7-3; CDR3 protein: CASSSGGQEETQYF; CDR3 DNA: TGTGCCAGCAGCTCAGGGGGGCAGGAAGAGACCCAGTACTTC
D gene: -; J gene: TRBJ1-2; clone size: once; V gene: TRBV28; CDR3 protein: CASSSPAGSAGGYTF; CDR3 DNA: TGTGCCAGCAGTTCCCCCGCGGGGTCTGCTGGGGGCTACACCTTC
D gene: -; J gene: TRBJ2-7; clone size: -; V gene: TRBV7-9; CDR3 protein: CASSFYKRGGYEQYF; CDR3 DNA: TGTGCCAGCAGCTTTTATAAGAGAGGGGGCTACGAGCAGTACTTC
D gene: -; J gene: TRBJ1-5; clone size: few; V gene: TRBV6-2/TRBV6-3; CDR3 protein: CASSYLGRGNQPQHF; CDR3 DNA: TGTGCCAGCAGTTACTTGGGCAGGGGCAATCAGCCCCAGCATTTT
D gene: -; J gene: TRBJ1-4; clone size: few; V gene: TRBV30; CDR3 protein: CAWSVVPGLTNEKLFF; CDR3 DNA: TGTGCCTGGAGTGTAGTCCCAGGGCTAACTAATGAAAAACTGTTTTTT
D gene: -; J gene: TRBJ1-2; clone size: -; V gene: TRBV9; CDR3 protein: CASSVSQTAYGYTF; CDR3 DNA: TGTGCCAGCAGCGTATCCCAGACAGCTTATGGCTACACCTTC
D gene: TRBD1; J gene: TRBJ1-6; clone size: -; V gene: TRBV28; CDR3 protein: CASRGDRTMSSYNSPLHF; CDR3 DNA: TGTGCCAGCAGGGGGGACAGGACTATGAGCTCCTATAATTCACCCCTCCACTTT
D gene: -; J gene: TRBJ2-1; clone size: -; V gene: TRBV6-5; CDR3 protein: CASSPSKRRTPEQFF; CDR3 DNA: TGTGCCAGCAGCCCCTCTAAGCGGCGCACTCCCGAGCAGTTCTTC
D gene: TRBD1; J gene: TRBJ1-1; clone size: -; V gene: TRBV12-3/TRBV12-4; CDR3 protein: CASRGTAPEAFF; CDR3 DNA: TGTGCCAGCAGAGGGACAGCCCCTGAAGCTTTCTTT
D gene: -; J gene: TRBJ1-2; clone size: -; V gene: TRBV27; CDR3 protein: CASSLISGDGYTF; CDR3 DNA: TGTGCCAGCAGTTTAATTTCCGGGGATGGCTACACCTTC
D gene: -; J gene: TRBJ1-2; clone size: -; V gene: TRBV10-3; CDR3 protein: CAISDATSRYGYTF; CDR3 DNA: TGTGCCATCAGTGACGCCACGTCGCGCTATGGCTACACCTTC
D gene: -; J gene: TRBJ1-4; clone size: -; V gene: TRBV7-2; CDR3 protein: CASRDRANEKLFF; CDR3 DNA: TGTGCCAGCAGGGACAGAGCTAATGAAAAACTGTTTTTT
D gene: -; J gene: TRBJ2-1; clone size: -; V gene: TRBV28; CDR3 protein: CASSFRDEQFF; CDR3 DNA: TGTGCCAGCAGTTTTAGAGATGAGCAGTTCTTC
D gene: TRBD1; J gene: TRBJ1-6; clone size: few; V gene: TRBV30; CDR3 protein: CAWSVRRGQGVNSPLHF; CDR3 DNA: TGTGCCTGGAGTGTACGAAGGGGACAGGGGGTCAATTCACCCCTCCACTTT
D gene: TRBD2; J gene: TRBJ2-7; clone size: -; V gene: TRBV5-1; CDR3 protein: CASSLGPTSGGTYEQYF; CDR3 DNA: TGCGCCAGCAGCTTGGGTCCGACTAGCGGGGGGACCTACGAGCAGTACTTC
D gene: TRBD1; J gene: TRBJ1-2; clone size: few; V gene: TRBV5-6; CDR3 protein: CASSPDRGHGYTF; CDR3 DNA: TGTGCCAGCAGCCCCGACAGGGGGCATGGCTACACCTTC
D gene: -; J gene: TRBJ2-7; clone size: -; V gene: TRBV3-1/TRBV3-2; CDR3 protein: CASSQEKRGYPWEQYF; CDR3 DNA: TGTGCCAGCAGCCAAGAAAAACGGGGGTACCCCTGGGAGCAGTACTTC
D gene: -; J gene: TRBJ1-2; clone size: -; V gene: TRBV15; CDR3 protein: CATRAGRGGYTF; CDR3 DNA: TGTGCCACCAGAGCGGGGCGAGGAGGCTACACCTTC
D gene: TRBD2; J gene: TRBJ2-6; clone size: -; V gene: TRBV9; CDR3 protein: CASSVYPSSGGGSGANVLTF; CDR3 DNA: TGTGCCAGCAGCGTTTACCCGAGTAGCGGGGGGGGCTCTGGGGCCAACGTCCTGACTTTC
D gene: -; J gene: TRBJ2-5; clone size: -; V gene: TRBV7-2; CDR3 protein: CASSLALRETQYF; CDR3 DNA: TGTGCCAGCAGCTTAGCGCTTCGGGAGACCCAGTACTTC
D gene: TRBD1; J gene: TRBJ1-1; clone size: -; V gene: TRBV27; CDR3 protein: CASSRRSGGWEITEAFF; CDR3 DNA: TGTGCCAGCAGTCGTCGATCAGGGGGCTGGGAGATTACTGAAGCTTTCTTT
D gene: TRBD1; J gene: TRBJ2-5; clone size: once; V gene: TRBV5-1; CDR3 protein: CASSQTGTGLLETQYF; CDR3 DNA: TGCGCCAGCAGTCAGACCGGGACAGGGCTCTTGGAGACCCAGTACTTC
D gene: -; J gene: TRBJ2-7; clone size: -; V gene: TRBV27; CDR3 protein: CASSLGWGQPYEQYF; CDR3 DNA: TGTGCCAGCAGTCTAGGGTGGGGGCAACCCTACGAGCAGTACTTC
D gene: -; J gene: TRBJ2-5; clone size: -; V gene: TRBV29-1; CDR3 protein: CSVSPLSGWETQYF; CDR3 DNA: TGCAGCGTTAGTCCTCTAAGCGGTTGGGAGACCCAGTACTTC
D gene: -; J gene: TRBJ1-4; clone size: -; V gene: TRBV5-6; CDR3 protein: CASSLGFGEKLFF; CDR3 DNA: TGTGCCAGCAGCTTGGGTTTCGGTGAAAAACTGTTTTTT
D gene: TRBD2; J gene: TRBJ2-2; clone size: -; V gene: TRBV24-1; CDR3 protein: CATSDRGTSGGAVNTGELFF; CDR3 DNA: TGTGCCACCAGTGACCGTGGGACTAGCGGGGGGGCCGTAAACACCGGGGAGCTGTTTTTT
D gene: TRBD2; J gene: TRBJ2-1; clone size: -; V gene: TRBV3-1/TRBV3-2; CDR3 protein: CASSVETSGGSGEQFF; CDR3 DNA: TGTGCCAGCAGCGTCGAGACTAGCGGGGGGTCGGGGGAGCAGTTCTTC
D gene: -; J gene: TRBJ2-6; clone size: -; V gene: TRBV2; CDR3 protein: CASSEAGSGANVLTF; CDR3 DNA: TGTGCCAGCAGTGAGGCGGGCTCTGGGGCCAACGTCCTGACTTTC
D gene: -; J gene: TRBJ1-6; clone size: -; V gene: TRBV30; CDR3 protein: CACRGQSSYNSPLHF; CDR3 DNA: TGTGCCTGTCGGGGACAAAGCTCCTATAATTCACCCCTCCACTTT